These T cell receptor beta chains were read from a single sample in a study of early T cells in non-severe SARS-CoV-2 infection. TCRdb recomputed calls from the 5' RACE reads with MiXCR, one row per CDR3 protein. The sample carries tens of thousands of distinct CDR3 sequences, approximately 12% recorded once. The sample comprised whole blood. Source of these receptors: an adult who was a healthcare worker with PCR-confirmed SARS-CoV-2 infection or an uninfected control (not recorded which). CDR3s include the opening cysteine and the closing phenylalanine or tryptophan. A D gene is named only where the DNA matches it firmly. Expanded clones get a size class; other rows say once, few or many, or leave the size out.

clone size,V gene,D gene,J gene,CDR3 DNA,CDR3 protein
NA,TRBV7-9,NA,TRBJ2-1,TGTGCCAGCACCAAAGATTGGGATCGGGACTGGCAGTTCTTC,CASTKDWDRDWQFF
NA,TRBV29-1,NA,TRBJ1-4,TGCAGCGTTGAAGCCTGGGCAGGGTACGGCGAAAAACTGTTTTTT,CSVEAWAGYGEKLFF
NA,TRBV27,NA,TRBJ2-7,TGTGCCAGCAGTTTAGAAAGGGGGTACGACGAGCAGTACTTC,CASSLERGYDEQYF
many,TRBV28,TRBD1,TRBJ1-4,TGTGCCAGCAGTTTACTGACAGGGTTCAATGAAAAACTGTTTTTT,CASSLLTGFNEKLFF
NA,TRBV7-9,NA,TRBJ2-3,TGTGCCAGCAGCCTGGACGGATACACAGATACGCAGTATTTT,CASSLDGYTDTQYF
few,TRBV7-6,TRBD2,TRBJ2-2,TGTGCCAGCAGCACCAGACTAGCGGGGGGGCGCGACACCGGGGAGCTGTTTTTT,CASSTRLAGGRDTGELFF
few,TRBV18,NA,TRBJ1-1,TGTGCCAGCTCACCAAGGGGCGGAACTGAAGCTTTCTTT,CASSPRGGTEAFF
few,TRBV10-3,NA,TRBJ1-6,TGTGCCATCAGTGAGTCGCCAGGGGTGACCAATTCACCCCTCCACTTT,CAISESPGVTNSPLHF
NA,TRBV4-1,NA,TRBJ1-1,TGCGCCAGCAGCCAAGACCCAGGAAGCTTGGGTGGGGCTTTCTTT,CASSQDPGSLGGAFF
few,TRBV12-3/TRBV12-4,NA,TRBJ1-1,TGTGCCAGCATCCTGGACTGGAACACTGAAGCTTTCTTT,CASILDWNTEAFF
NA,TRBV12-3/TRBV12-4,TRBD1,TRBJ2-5,TGTGCCAGCAGTGACCGGGACAGGGGAAAAGAGACCCAGTACTTC,CASSDRDRGKETQYF
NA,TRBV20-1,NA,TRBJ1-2,TGCAGTGCTCCAGAGGGACTCTATGGCTACACCTTC,CSAPEGLYGYTF
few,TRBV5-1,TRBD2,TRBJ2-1,TGCGCCAGCAGCCTCCCTACTAGCGGGGGGGACAATGAGCAGTTCTTC,CASSLPTSGGDNEQFF
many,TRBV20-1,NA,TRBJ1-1,TGCAGTCCCAGCTTCGGGGGAGGGACTGAAGCTTTCTTT,CSPSFGGGTEAFF
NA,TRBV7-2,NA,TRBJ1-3,TGTGCCAGCAGCTTAGGACAGCCATCCTCTGGAAACACCATATATTTT,CASSLGQPSSGNTIYF
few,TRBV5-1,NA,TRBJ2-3,TGCGCCAGCAGCCCAATGACCCATCGCACAGATACGCAGTATTTT,CASSPMTHRTDTQYF
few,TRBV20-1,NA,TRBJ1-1,TGCAGTGCCGGAGGGCCAAAAGCTTTCTTT,CSAGGPKAFF
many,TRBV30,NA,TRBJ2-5,TGTGCCTGGAGTACGCGGATACAAGAGACCCAGTACTTC,CAWSTRIQETQYF
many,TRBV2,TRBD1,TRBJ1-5,TGTGCCAGCAGTGGGGGACAGGACCTATATAGCAATCAGCCCCAGCATTTT,CASSGGQDLYSNQPQHF
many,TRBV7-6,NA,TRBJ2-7,TGTGCCAGCAGCTTCGACAGGACCTACGAGCAGTACTTC,CASSFDRTYEQYF
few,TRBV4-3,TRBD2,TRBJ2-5,TGCGCCAGCAGCCAAGATCATTCGGGTAGCGGGGGTCGGGAGACCCAGTACTTC,CASSQDHSGSGGRETQYF
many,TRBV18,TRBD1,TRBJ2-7,TGTGCCAGCTCACCACCGGCGTTAGGGGGCAGGTGGTACGAGCAGTACTTC,CASSPPALGGRWYEQYF
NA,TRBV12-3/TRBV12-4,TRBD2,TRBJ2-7,TGTGCCAGCAGTTTGTCTAGCGGGGGACCTAACTCCTACGAGCAGTACTTC,CASSLSSGGPNSYEQYF
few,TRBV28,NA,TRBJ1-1,TGTGCCAGCAGTCCGCCGGGACGAGGGAACACTGAAGCTTTCTTT,CASSPPGRGNTEAFF
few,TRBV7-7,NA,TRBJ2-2,TGTGCTAGCAGCCCCCGACAGGGAGGCGCCGGGGAGCTGTTTTTT,CASSPRQGGAGELFF
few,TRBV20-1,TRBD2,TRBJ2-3,TGCAGTGCCGGACTAGCGGGGAGCACAGATACGCAGTATTTT,CSAGLAGSTDTQYF
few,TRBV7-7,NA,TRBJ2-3,TGTGCTAGCAGCTTAGAGGGGGGCGCCGGAGATACGCAGTATTTT,CASSLEGGAGDTQYF
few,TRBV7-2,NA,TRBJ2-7,TGTGCCAGCAGCCTACGCGTAGGAGCGTCCTACGAGCAGTACTTC,CASSLRVGASYEQYF
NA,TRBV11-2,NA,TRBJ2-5,TGTGCCAGCAGCTTAGCGGTCCAAGAGACCCAGTACTTC,CASSLAVQETQYF
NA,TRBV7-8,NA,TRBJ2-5,TGTGCCAGCACCACCCAAGAGACCCAGTACTTC,CASTTQETQYF
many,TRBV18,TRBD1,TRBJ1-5,TGTGCCAGCAGCCCGACAGGGAATCAGCCCCAGCATTTT,CASSPTGNQPQHF
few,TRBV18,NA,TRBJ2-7,TGTGCCAGCTCACCCGACTCGTTCGAGCAGTACTTC,CASSPDSFEQYF
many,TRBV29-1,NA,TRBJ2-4,TGCAGCGTTACAGGGAAGGGGACCAAAAACATTCAGTACTTC,CSVTGKGTKNIQYF
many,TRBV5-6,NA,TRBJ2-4,TGTGCCAGCAGCGGCATCTCCCAGGGAGATCCCACCATTCAGTACTTC,CASSGISQGDPTIQYF
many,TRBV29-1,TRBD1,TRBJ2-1,TGCAGCGTAGTGAGACAGGGTCGTCCCTACAATGAGCAGTTCTTC,CSVVRQGRPYNEQFF
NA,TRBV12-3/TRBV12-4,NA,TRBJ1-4,TGTGCCAGCAGCCCCCCCGTCGGGGTCGGCGAAAAACTGTTTTTT,CASSPPVGVGEKLFF
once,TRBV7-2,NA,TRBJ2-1,TGTGCCAGCAGCTTCACTCCGCGGACTGTCACTAGTGAGCAGTTCTTC,CASSFTPRTVTSEQFF
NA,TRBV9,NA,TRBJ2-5,TGTGCCAGCAGCGCGCGGGGCGAGGGAGAGACCCAGTACTTC,CASSARGEGETQYF
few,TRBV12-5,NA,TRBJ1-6,TGTGCTAGTGGTTTGTCCTGGGGAGGTTCACCCCTCCACTTT,CASGLSWGGSPLHF
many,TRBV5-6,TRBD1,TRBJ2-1,TGTGCCAGCAGCTTGGTACAGGGGAAGAATGAGCAGTTCTTC,CASSLVQGKNEQFF
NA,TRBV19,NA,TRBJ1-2,TGTGCCAGTAGTCTGGAGACAAACAACTATGGCTACACCTTC,CASSLETNNYGYTF
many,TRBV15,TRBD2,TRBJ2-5,TGTGCCACAAGAGCGGGGGGCCAAGAGACCCAGTACTTC,CATRAGGQETQYF
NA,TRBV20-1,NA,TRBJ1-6,TGCAGTGCCACCCGAGGTCCGAATTCACCCCTCCACTTT,CSATRGPNSPLHF
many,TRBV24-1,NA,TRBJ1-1,TGTGCCACCAGGTCGGGGCTGAACACTGAAGCTTTCTTT,CATRSGLNTEAFF
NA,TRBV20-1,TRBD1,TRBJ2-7,TGCAGTGCCCGTACCGGGACAGGGCCCTACGAGCAGTACTTC,CSARTGTGPYEQYF
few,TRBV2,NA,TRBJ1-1,TGTGCCAGCAGTGAAGCGAGGGCAGAATTTACTGAAGCTTTCTTT,CASSEARAEFTEAFF
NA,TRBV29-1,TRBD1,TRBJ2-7,TGCAGCGTTGAAGAACAGGGGGTGTACGAGCAGTACTTC,CSVEEQGVYEQYF